Listed here is a single T cell receptor beta chain. It lacks a known antigen. Per-nucleotide qualities are absent, and no much larger clonotype sits a single base away. In total, 666 healthy bone marrow donors made up the cohort. All cohort members were sampled while nominally healthy, although unrecorded immune exposures were likely present. The donor was CMV seronegative and was included in the group of 352 seronegative cohort members. A peripheral blood sample was collected from each donor, and TCR beta sequencing was performed on peripheral blood mononuclear cells. Genomic DNA was extracted from the blood cell samples with the Qiagen DNeasy Blood Extraction Kit. This entry comes from a study of cytomegalovirus exposure and HLA in healthy donors (dated by TCRdb to 2015 to 2018). In terms of the full investigation: According to an earlier analysis of a few hundred of the donors, about 170 million T cells yielded roughly 110 million unique TCR beta sequences and about 300 Gb of sequence data. Roughly 300 gigabases of sequencing data and some 85 million unique TCR sequences were included in an early release covering around 600 HLA-typed donors. Of the approximately 400 genotyped donors, roughly 76% were placed in the genetic ancestry cluster associated with self-reported Caucasian donors. The study was designed to test whether signatures of past pathogen exposure could be identified by cataloging public T cell receptors. The T cell repertoires of 700 or so subjects were profiled by immunosequencing and related to cytomegalovirus serostatus. A separate validation cohort of over 95 different subjects was used in addition to the roughly 670-subject first cohort. High-throughput TCR immunosequencing, statistical association of individual TCRs with disease status, and machine learning were combined to predict cytomegalovirus infection status. A later analysis re-analyzed previously published TCR beta repertoires from 666 donors and added high-resolution HLA genotyping to study TCR occurrence patterns. Rather than using new phenotypic data, the later analysis identified candidate immune exposures from TCR beta sequences and from how often those sequences occurred across donors. An earlier analysis of approximately 500 of the donors applied high-throughput TCR beta sequencing to assess whether each TCR beta V gene segment acted as functional or pseudogenic. Donor age, sex, ethnicity and CMV serostatus were collected together with the repertoire data. A later genetic analysis took genome-wide SNP genotypes for about three fifths of the 666 donors and used that subset as a discovery cohort. Every repertoire in the discovery cohort had been generated on one and the same sequencing platform. Both class I and class II loci were covered by HLA typing, at four-digit resolution. The number of donors typed differed by locus, with about 629-640 for A, B, C, DRB1 and DQB1, 522 for DQA1, 600 to 610 for DPA1, and some 440 for DPB1. Roughly 5 DR-DQ haplotypes were treated as single units for association and clustering because of strong linkage in the cohort. On average, around 230,000 unique TCR beta nucleotide sequences were sequenced per donor among 398 genotyped donors of the cohort, with roughly 18% of those sequences being non-productive.

General findings and caveats noted by the study authors: The authors suggested that the approach could potentially be extended to other disease states and immunological phenotypes. In an earlier analysis of 587 of the donors, most TCR beta V segments appeared in productive rearrangements about 87% or about 30% of the time, broadly matching IMGT annotations. For the cohort, immune exposure information was limited to CMV serostatus. A further reported finding was that TCR beta sequences accurately predicted the HLA-A and HLA-B alleles for most subjects in the first cohort. According to a later genetic analysis, donors in an Asian-associated ancestry cluster had fewer N-insertions in productive TCRs than the approximately 650-donor mean. While some public TCRs were present in many individuals, most TCR sequences turned up only very rarely across donors. Presence/absence analyses assumed roughly uniform sequencing depth across donors, an assumption that may not hold. When HLA alleles, especially DR and DQ, strongly co-occurred, TCR associations were difficult to assign to individual alleles. A cluster of highly shared sequence variants was judged likely to represent a technical artifact of the sequencing pipeline. An association between a missense DCLRE1C variant and V-gene and J-gene trimming of TCR beta chains was found in a later genetic analysis and replicated in an independent cohort. This cohort had only TCR beta chains sequenced, and the lack of alpha or paired-chain data limited which features could be detected. In a later analysis, HLA-associated TCR beta chains showed more clonal expansion and lower generation probabilities than non-associated chains that were equally common. About 17 rarely observed V segments, including chromosome 9 orphons, were excluded from the earlier analysis of approximately 600 of the donors because counts were too low. Specific HLA alleles were associated with more than 15,000 TCR beta sequences at a false discovery rate of 0.05 in a later analysis. A later analysis found that TCR association rates varied across HLA loci, with DRB1 alleles showing the most associated TCRs and HLA-C alleles the fewest. The classifier was reported to diagnose cytomegalovirus status with high specificity and sensitivity in both the original and validation cohorts. According to a later analysis, parvovirus B19, influenza, CMV and Epstein-Barr virus appeared linked to several top co-occurrence clusters. In vitro tests confirmed that a few of the cytomegalovirus-associated TCR beta chains recognize cytomegalovirus antigens. Most CMV-associated TCR beta chains appeared to be HLA-restricted in a later analysis, and the HLA associations seemed to be driven largely by CMV exposure. Because some donors lacked HLA typing at each locus, the association tests relied only on the typed subset. The study listed 150 to 200 TCR beta chains as associated with cytomegalovirus. Linkage disequilibrium might explain the correlated functional status among segregating V segments, but an unknown experimental factor could not be ruled out.

The library relied on the immunoSEQ multiplex PCR assay. The multiplex PCR relied on a mix of 60 forward primers for TCR Vbeta segments and 13 reverse primers for TCR Jbeta segments. The CDR3 region of rearranged TCR beta genes was amplified from genomic DNA by a multiplex PCR assay. On the Illumina HiSeq System, the amplified TCR beta libraries were sequenced as 87-base-pair reads. Processing in the source paper ran as follows. In a later analysis, about 80 million unique TCR beta chains were counted across the 500 to 700 repertoires, and roughly 9.9 million of these chains were shared by at least two donors. A nearest-neighbor algorithm error-corrected the raw reads and collapsed the reads into unique sequences, merging closely related sequences to remove PCR and sequencing errors. Alignment of CDR3 sequences to IMGT reference sequences was used to assign V, D and J gene segments. For a sequence to be retained, a match of at least six nucleotides was required to both a V gene segment and a J gene segment. A rearrangement counted as productive if the CDR3 had no stop codons and remained in frame with V and J, and every other rearrangement counted as non-productive. Following IMGT convention, CDR3 was defined as the stretch from the second conserved V-encoded cysteine up to the conserved J-encoded phenylalanine. In an earlier analysis of more than 550 of the donors, sequences lacking an unambiguous match to a single V gene segment were excluded. An earlier analysis of 587 of the donors classified V segments as functional when productive rearrangements were above 56.7% and as segregating when the standard deviation between donors was above 5%. A statistical classification framework was developed to diagnose cytomegalovirus status using the catalog of TCR beta chain sequences. In a later analysis, TCR nucleotide sequences were compared against IMGT/GENE-DB human TR gene sequences so that V and J genes could be assigned. In a later analysis, CDR3 sequences and most-parsimonious VDJ recombination scenarios were assigned using the TCRdist pipeline. In a later analysis, each TCR beta chain was defined by its CDR3 amino acid sequence together with its V-gene family, and reads without a unique V-gene family were excluded. In a later analysis, around 600 highly shared, low-generation-probability nucleotide sequences were removed to address suspected cross-contamination and a sequencing artifact. For each public chain, a later analysis derived a clonal expansion index from normalized ranks of inferred template counts within each repertoire. In a later analysis, generation probabilities were computed with a VDJ recombination model fitted to out-of-frame rearrangements, and the resulting probabilities were checked against IGoR. In a later analysis, TCR-TCR, TCR-HLA and TCR-CMV co-occurrence was scored with hypergeometric tests, and a repertoire-size bias correction was applied to TCR pairs. A later analysis estimated false discovery rates by permuting HLA or CMV assignments 20 times. In a later analysis, co-occurring TCRs were grouped using DBSCAN, with TCRdist sequence similarity added in when clustering inside HLA-allele-positive subsets. Repertoires with fewer than 30,000 or more than 120,000 public chains were left out of co-occurrence clustering, as were roughly five repertoires with anomalous nucleotide sharing. TCRdb obtained this table from immuneACCESS and retained in-frame rearrangements with V and J assigned. These tables miss some clones; where compared with another copy, unresolved V genes account for less than half of the shortfall, and the remainder is unexplained. From that table come the V and J calls and clone size; the DNA was used to work out D and trimming. This sample lists 100,000 or so clones; just under 80% were detected once. About 5% of the sample belongs to the ten largest clones.

The sample comprised PBMCs. The clonotype originates from a male donor in good health and CMV-seronegative.

The DNA reads TGTGCCAGCAGCCCGGGACTAGCGTCGCATGAGCAGTTCTTC. Translated, this gives CASSPGLASHEQFF. The chain joins TRBV13 to TRBJ2-1; 10 junctional bases match TRBD2. The cysteine opens and the phenylalanine closes a CDR3 of 14 amino acids. Left in the record is the CDR3 DNA by itself, 42 bases read in frame from the first base. Here V drops 5 bases and J drops 8 bases, and the junction holds 6 bases not matched to any gene. As encoded in the germline V gene (reference sequence), CDR1 is PRHDT while CDR2 is FYEKMQ.